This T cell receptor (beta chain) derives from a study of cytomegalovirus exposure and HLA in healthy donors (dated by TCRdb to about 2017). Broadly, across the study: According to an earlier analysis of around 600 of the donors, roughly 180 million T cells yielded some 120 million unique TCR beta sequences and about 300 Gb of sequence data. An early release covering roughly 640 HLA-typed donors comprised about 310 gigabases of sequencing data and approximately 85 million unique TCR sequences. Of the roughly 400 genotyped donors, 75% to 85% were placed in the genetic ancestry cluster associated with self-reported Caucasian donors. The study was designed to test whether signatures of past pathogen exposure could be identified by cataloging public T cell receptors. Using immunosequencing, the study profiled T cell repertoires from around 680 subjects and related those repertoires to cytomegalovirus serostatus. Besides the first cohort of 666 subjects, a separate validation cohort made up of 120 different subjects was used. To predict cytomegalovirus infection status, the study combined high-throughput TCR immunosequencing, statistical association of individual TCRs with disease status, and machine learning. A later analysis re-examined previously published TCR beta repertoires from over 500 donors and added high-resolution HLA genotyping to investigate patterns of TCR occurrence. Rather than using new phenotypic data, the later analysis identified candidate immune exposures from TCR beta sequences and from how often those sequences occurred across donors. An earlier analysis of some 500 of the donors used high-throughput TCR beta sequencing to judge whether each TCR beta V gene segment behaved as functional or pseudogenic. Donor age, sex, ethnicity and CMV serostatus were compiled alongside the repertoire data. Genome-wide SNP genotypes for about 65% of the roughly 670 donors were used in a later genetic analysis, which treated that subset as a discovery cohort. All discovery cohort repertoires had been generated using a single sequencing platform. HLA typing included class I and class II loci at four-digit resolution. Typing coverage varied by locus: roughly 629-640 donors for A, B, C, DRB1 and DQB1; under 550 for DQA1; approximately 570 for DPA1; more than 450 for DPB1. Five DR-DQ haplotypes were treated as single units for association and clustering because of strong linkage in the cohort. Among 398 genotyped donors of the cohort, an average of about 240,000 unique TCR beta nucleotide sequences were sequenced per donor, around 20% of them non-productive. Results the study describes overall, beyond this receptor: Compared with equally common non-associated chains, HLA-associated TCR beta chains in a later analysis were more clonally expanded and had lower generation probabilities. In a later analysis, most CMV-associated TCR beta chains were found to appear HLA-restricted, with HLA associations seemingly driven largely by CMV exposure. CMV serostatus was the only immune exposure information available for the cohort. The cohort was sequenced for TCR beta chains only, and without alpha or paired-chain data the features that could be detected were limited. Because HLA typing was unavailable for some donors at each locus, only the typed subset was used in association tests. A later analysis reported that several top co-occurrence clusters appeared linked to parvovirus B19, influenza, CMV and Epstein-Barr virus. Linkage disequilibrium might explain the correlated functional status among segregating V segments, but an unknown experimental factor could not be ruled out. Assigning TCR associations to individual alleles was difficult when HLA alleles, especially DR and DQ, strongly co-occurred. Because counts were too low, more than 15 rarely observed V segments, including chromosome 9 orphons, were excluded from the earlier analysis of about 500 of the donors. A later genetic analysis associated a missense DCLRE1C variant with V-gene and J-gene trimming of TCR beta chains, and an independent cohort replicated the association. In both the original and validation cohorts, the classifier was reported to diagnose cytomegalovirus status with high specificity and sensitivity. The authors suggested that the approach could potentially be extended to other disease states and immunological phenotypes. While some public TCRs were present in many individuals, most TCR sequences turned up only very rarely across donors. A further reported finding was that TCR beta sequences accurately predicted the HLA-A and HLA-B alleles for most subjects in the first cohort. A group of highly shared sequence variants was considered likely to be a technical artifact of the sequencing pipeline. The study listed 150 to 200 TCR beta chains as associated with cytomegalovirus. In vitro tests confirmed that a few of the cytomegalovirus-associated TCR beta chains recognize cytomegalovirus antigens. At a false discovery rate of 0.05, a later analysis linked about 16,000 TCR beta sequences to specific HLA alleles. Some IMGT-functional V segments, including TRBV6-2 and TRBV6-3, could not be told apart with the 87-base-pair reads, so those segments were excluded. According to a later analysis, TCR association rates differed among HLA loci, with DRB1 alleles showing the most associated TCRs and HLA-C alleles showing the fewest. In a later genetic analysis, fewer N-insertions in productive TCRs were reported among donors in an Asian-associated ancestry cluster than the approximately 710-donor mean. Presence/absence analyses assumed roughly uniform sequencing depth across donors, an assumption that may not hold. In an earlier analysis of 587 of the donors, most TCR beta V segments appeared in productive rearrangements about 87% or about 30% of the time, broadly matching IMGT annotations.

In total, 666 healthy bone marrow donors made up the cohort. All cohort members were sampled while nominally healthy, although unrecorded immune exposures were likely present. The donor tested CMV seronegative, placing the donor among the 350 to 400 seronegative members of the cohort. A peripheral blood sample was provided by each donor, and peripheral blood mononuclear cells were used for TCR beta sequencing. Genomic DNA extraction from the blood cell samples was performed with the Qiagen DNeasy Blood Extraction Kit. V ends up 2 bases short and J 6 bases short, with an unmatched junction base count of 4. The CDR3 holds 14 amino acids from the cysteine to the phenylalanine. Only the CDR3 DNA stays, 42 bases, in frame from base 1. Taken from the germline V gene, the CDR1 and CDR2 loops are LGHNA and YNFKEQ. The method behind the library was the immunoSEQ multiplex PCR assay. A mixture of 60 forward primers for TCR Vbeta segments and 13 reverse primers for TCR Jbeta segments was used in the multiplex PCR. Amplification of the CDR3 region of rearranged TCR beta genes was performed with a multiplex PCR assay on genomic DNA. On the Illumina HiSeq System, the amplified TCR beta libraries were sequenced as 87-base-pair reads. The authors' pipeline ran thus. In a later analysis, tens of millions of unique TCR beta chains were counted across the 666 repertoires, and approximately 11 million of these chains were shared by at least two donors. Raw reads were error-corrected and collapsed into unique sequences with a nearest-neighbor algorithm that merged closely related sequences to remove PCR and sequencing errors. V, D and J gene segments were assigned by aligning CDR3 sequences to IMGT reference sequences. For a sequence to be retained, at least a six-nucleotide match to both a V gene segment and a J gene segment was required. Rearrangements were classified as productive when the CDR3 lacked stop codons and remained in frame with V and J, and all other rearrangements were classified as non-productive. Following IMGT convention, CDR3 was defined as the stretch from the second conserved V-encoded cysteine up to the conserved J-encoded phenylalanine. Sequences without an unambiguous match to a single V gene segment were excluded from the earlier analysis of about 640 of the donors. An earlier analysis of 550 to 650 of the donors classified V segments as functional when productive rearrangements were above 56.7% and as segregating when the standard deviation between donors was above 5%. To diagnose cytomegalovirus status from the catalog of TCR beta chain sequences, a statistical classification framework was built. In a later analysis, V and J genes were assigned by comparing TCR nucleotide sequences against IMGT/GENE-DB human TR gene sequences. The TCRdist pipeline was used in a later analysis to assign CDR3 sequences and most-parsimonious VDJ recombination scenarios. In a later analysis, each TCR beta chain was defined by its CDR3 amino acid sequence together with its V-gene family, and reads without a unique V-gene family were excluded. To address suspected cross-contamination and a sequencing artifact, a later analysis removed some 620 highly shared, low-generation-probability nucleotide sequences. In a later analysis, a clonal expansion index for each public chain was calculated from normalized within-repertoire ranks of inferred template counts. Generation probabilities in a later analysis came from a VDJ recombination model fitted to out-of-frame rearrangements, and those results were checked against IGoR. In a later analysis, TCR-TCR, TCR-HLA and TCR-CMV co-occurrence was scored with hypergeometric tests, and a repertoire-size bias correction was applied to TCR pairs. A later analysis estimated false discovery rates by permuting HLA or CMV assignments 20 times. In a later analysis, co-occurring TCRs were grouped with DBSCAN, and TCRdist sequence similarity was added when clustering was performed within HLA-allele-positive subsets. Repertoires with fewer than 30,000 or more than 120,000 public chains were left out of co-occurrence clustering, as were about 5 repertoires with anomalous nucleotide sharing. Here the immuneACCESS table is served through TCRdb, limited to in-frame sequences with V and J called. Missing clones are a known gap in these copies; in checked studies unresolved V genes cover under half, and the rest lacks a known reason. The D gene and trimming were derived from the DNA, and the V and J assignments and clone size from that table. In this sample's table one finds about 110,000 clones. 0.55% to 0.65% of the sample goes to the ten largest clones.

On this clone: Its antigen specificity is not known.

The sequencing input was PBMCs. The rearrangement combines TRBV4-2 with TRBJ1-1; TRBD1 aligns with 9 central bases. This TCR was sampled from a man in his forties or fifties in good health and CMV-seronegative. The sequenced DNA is TGTGCCAGCAGCCAAAGCCGGACAGGGGCTGAAGCTTTCTTT. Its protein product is CASSQSRTGAEAFF.